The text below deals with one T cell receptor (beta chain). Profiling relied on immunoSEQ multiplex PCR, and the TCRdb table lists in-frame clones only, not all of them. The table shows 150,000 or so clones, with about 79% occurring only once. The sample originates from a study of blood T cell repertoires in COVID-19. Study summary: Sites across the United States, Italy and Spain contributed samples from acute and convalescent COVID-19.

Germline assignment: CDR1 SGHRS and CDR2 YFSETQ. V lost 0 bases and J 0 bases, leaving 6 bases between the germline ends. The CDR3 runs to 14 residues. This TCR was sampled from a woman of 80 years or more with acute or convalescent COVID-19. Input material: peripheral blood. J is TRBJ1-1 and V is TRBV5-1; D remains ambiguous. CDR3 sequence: CASSLVPVNTEAFF. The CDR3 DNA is TGCGCCAGCAGCTTGGTTCCAGTGAACACTGAAGCTTTCTTT. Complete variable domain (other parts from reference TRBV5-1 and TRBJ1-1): KAGVTQTPRYLIKTRGQQVTLSCSPISGHRSVSWYQQTPGQGLQFLFEYFSETQRNKGNFPGRFSGRQFSNSRSEMNVSTLELGDSALYLCASSLVPVNTEAFFGQGTRLTVV.